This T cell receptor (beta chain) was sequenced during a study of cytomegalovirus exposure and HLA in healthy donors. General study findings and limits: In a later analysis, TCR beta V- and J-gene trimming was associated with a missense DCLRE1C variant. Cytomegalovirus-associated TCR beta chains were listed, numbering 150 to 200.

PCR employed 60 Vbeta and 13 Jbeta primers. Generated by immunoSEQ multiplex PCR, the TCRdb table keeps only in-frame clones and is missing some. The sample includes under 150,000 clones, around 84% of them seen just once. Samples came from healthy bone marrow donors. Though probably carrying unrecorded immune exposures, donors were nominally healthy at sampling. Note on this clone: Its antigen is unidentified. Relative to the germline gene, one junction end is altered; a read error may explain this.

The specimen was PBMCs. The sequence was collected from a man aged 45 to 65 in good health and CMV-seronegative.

The CDR3 DNA sequence: TGCAACGTTGGAGGGACACTGGGTGGTTGGTTC. It specifies CNVGGTLGGWF. J is TRBJ1-2 and V is TRBV29-1; weak D call: TRBD1 (6 bases). There are 11 residues in the CDR3. Germline-derived CDR1 and CDR2 are SQVTM and ANQGSEA.